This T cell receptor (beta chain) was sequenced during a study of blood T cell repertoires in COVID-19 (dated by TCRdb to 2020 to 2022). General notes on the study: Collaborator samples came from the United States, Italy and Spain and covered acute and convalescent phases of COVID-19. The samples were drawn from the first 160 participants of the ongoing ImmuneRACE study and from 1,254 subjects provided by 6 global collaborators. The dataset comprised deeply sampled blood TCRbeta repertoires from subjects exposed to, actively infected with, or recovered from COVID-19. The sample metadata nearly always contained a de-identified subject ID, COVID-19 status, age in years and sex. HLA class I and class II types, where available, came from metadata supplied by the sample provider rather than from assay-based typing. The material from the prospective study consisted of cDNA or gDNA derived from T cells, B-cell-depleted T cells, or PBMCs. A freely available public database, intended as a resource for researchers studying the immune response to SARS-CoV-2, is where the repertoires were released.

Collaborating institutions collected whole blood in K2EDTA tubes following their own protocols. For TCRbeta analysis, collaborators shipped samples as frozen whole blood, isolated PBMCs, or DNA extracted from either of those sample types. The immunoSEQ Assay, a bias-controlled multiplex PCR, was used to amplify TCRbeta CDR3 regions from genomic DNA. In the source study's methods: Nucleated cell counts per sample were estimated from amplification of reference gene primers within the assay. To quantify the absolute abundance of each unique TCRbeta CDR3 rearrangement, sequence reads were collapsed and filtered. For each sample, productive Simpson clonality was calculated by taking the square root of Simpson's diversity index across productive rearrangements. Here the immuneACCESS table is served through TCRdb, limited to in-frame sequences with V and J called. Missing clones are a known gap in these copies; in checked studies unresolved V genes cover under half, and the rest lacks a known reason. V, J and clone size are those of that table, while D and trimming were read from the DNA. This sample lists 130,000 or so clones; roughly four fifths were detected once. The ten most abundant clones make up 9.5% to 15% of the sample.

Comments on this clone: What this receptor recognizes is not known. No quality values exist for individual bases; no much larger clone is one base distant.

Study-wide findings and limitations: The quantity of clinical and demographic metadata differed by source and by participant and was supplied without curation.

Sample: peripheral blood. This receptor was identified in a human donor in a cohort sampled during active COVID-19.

The DNA reads as follows: TGCGCCAGCAGCATTAGCGGGGGATCCACAGATACGCAGTATTTT. It translates as CASSISGGSTDTQYF. The chain employs TRBV5-1 and TRBJ2-3; the central 9 bases match TRBD2. V is pruned by 4 bases and J by 2 bases, leaving 5 bases of the junction without a gene match. The CDR3 runs 15 residues from the cysteine to the phenylalanine. Solely the CDR3 DNA is kept, with 45 bases framed from the first base. CDR1 and CDR2 are drawn from the germline V gene: SGHRS, YFSETQ.